This T cell receptor (beta chain) was documented in a study of T cell responses to AZD1222 COVID-19 vaccine (TCRdb year 2021). About the study as a whole: TCR sequencing covered 230 to 250 trial participants: about 210 given two doses of AZD1222 and approximately 26 given two doses of MenACWY control vaccine. Trial participants were enrolled by age into 18-55, 56-69 and 70-plus year subgroups, with 148, 28 and 57 TCR-sequenced participants respectively. Study-level results and caveats: In the small 56-69-year group, the increase in depth fell short of significance, most likely because of low power. Because no day 14 peak-response samples were available, the repertoires could be characterized only after the peak T cell response. Nearly half of unique spike-specific TCRs reportedly recognized epitopes outside regions mutated in the B.1.351 and B.1.1.7 variants. Participants were mostly white British, with more females than males. The authors suggested clonal diversity may have been underestimated. The whole spike protein was spanned by vaccine-associated CD4 TCRs, and dominant responses were seen in regions 160-218 and 743-854. Conclusions about previously exposed vaccinees are limited, since just 5 or 6 AZD1222 recipients were seropositive for SARS-CoV-2 at baseline. After two AZD1222 doses, spike-specific TCR breadth and depth were significantly higher than at day 0 and than in MenACWY recipients.

In light of the paper, this sample's time point label describes: about 28 days (+/-7) after the second vaccine dose. AZD1222 recipients with second doses at about 4 weeks or about 12 weeks were pooled, because spike-specific TCR depth and breadth did not differ between schedules. Samples from vaccinated people were obtained from the UK trials COV001 and COV002, which included a single-blind randomized controlled phase 2/3 trial of AZD1222 (ChAdOx1 nCoV-19) in healthy adults. Trial participant PBMC samples were collected at day 0 and day 28 after the second dose for TCRbeta chain sequencing. With regard to this clone: Its antigen has not been determined. Base qualities are not recorded, but no much larger clone differs from it by a single base.

CDR3 length: 18 amino acids, cysteine to phenylalanine. The read is trimmed to its CDR3 DNA, 54 bases read in frame from base 1. Germline trimming amounts to 4 bases on V and 6 bases on J, with 15 as the count of junction bases outside the gene matches. CDR1 and CDR2 are read off the germline V gene as LGHNA and YNFKEQ. The CDR3 regions of human TCRbeta chains were analyzed by immunosequencing. Concerning the study's data processing: TCRs in the repertoires were matched against a reference library of SARS-CoV-2-specific TCRs that had been generated with the MIRA antigen-specificity platform. Breadth was defined as the fraction of unique TCRs that were SARS-CoV-2-associated. Depth was defined as the fraction of total T cells that were SARS-CoV-2-associated. Using the MIRA data, every spike-specific TCR was mapped to the spike region that the TCR reacted to and assigned to either a CD4 or a CD8 class. Log10-transformed breadth and depth values were compared by one-way ANOVA with Sidak's multiple comparisons tests. Drawn from immuneACCESS, this table holds only the in-frame rearrangements with V and J called that TCRdb kept. Clones are partly lost; checked studies trace under half to an unresolved V gene and leave the rest unexplained. The V and J calls and the clone size are those of that table, but D and trimming were determined from the DNA. This sample gives approximately 150,000 clones in total; roughly 86% of them show up just once. Around 5% of the sample lies in the top ten.

This sequence uses TRBV4-2 and TRBJ2-3, with 11 middle bases fitting TRBD2. The sequencing used peripheral blood, collected 28 days after the second AZD1222 dose. This TCR derives from an adult who received the AZD1222 COVID-19 vaccine. The DNA reads as follows: TGTGCCAGCAGCCCTGGATCTCAATTGGTAGCGGGGGGGGATACGCAGTATTTT. Translated, this is CASSPGSQLVAGGDTQYF.